These T cell receptor beta chains were read from a single sample in a study of vaccination effects on CD4 cells after COVID-19. Their target antigens are unknown. Clones were sequenced by immunoSEQ multiplex PCR, and TCRdb holds only the in-frame ones, with some missing. The table has around 50,000 clones, over 60% seen once; the top ten hold 5% to 6.5%. This specimen consisted of CD4+ T cells from PBMCs cultured without peptide, obtained after COVID-19 vaccination. These receptors were collected from a human donor who had a prior SARS-CoV-2 infection. CDR3s include the opening cysteine and the closing phenylalanine or tryptophan. The D gene is left open where the match is weak. Clone size appears in some rows only: once, few, many, or a class for an expanded clone.

J	V	size	D	DNA	CDR3
TRBJ1-2	TRBV6-1	few	-	TGTGCCAGCAGTGAAGTTGTGGGGGGAAACTATGGCTACACCTTC	CASSEVVGGNYGYTF
TRBJ2-3	TRBV29-1	once	-	TGCAGCGTTGGGACTCAAGTGGATACGCAGTATTTT	CSVGTQVDTQYF
TRBJ2-7	TRBV5-6	-	TRBD2	TGTGCCAGCAGCCTCCCAAGGGGAGGGTCCTCCTACGAGCAGTACTTC	CASSLPRGGSSYEQYF
TRBJ2-3	TRBV7-3	-	-	TGTGCCAGCAGCTTAAGAGGGGGGGCCGGAGATACGCAGTATTTT	CASSLRGGAGDTQYF
TRBJ2-3	TRBV5-4	-	TRBD2	TGTGCCAGCAGCTTAGCTAGCGGGATGTGGGATACGCAGTATTTT	CASSLASGMWDTQYF
TRBJ2-7	TRBV5-1	-	TRBD2	TGCGCCAGCAGCTTGGGACCAGCGGGAGGGAGTTACGAGCAGTACTTC	CASSLGPAGGSYEQYF
TRBJ1-1	TRBV5-8	-	TRBD1	TGTGCCAGCAGCTCAGGACAGGGCGTCTTCGTGAACACTGAAGCTTTCTTT	CASSSGQGVFVNTEAFF
TRBJ2-2	TRBV5-6	few	-	TGTGCCAGCAGTCTAGCTCAACGCACCCACACCGGGGAGCTGTTTTTT	CASSLAQRTHTGELFF
TRBJ1-2	TRBV6-5	-	-	TGTGCCAGCATCCCCGGGGAGGGCTATGGCTACACCTTC	CASIPGEGYGYTF
TRBJ2-1	TRBV5-1	few	-	TGCGCCAGCAGCTTGGTGGGGCAGGGTGGGAATGAGCAGTTCTTC	CASSLVGQGGNEQFF
TRBJ2-1	TRBV3-1/TRBV3-2	-	TRBD2	TGTGCCAGCAGCCAAGCGCGGCTAGCGGGTAGGAATGAGCAGTTCTTC	CASSQARLAGRNEQFF
TRBJ2-1	TRBV6-5	-	TRBD2	TGTGCCAGCACCCGGACTAGCCTCCATGAGCAGTTCTTC	CASTRTSLHEQFF
TRBJ2-1	TRBV7-8	once	-	TGTGCCAGCAGCACAGACCCTACAGGGTTTGGCCTTAATGAGCAGTTCTTC	CASSTDPTGFGLNEQFF
TRBJ2-3	TRBV15	few	-	TGTGCCACAAGCTCCCTGGCGGGGACAGATACGCAGTATTTT	CATSSLAGTDTQYF
TRBJ2-2	TRBV4-2	-	-	TGTGCCAGCAGCCCAGGCTGGACCCGGGCGGGGGAGCTGTTTTTT	CASSPGWTRAGELFF
TRBJ2-2	TRBV7-3	medium-sized	TRBD2	TGTGCCAGCAGCTTAAAGGCTAACGCGGCGGGAGGCCTGAACACCGGGGAGCTGTTTTTT	CASSLKANAAGGLNTGELFF
TRBJ2-7	TRBV2	-	-	TGTGCCAGCAGCCGCCCCCTAGCCAGAGCTTACGAGCAGTACTTC	CASSRPLARAYEQYF
TRBJ1-5	TRBV6-5	-	-	TGTGCCAGCAGCAGGGCTCGTCAGCCCCAGCATTTT	CASSRARQPQHF
TRBJ1-4	TRBV11-2	few	-	TGTGCCAGCAGCTTAGGACAGAATTCGGAAAAACTGTTTTTT	CASSLGQNSEKLFF
TRBJ2-3	TRBV7-2	-	-	TGTGCCAGCCGGGTCGGGGGCAGCACAGATACGCAGTATTTT	CASRVGGSTDTQYF
TRBJ2-3	TRBV21-1	few	-	TGTGCCAGCAGCAATCAGGATCCTAGCATTATGGGTACGCAGTATTTT	CASSNQDPSIMGTQYF
TRBJ1-1	TRBV20-1	once	-	TGCAGTGCTCTAATTACCACTGAAGCTTTCTTT	CSALITTEAFF
TRBJ1-2	TRBV2	-	TRBD1	TGTGCCAGCAGTGCGACAGGGTATGGCTACACCTTC	CASSATGYGYTF
TRBJ2-5	TRBV11-2	few	TRBD2	TGTGCCAGCAGCCCGCGGGAGCAAGAGACCCAGTACTTC	CASSPREQETQYF
TRBJ1-1	TRBV7-9	-	-	TGTGCCAGCAGTAACACCCAGGGGCGCACTGAAGCTTTCTTT	CASSNTQGRTEAFF
TRBJ1-5	TRBV19	few	-	TGTGCCAGTAGTTGGAATCAGCCCCAGCATTTT	CASSWNQPQHF
TRBJ1-4	TRBV9	few	TRBD1	TGTGCCAGCAGCGTAGTCCTGGACAGGGGAAGGGAAAAACTGTTTTTT	CASSVVLDRGREKLFF
TRBJ1-1	TRBV28	-	-	TGTGCCAGTCTTTCCAGGGGTGAGCAAACTGAAGCTTTCTTT	CASLSRGEQTEAFF
TRBJ1-1	TRBV27	-	TRBD1	TGTGCCAGCAGTCTTTATCAGGGGGCGAGAGGTACTGAAGCTTTCTTT	CASSLYQGARGTEAFF
TRBJ1-6	TRBV18	-	-	TGTGCCAGCTCTCCACTGGATAATTCACCCCTCCACTTT	CASSPLDNSPLHF
TRBJ2-5	TRBV4-2	-	-	TGTGCCAGCAGCCAAAATAATGAGGGGGGAGAGACCCAGTACTTC	CASSQNNEGGETQYF
TRBJ1-2	TRBV2	-	-	TGTGCCAGCAGTGGGATGGGGGCGCGGGGCTACACCTTC	CASSGMGARGYTF
TRBJ1-2	TRBV6-2/TRBV6-3	-	-	TGTGCCAGCAGTTACGGCAGCTATGGCTACACCTTC	CASSYGSYGYTF
TRBJ1-2	TRBV2	few	-	TGTGCCAGCAGTTTTGGACGGGTTAACTATGGCTACACCTTC	CASSFGRVNYGYTF
TRBJ2-2	TRBV18	once	-	TGTGCCAGCTCACCAGGGCCGAACACCGGGGAGCTGTTTTTT	CASSPGPNTGELFF
TRBJ1-1	TRBV29-1	-	TRBD1	TGCAGCGTTGCAGGGGGAGAAACTGAAGCTTTCTTT	CSVAGGETEAFF
TRBJ2-1	TRBV15	-	TRBD2	TGTGCCACCAGCAGAGATACTAGCGGGACTGTAGATGAGCAGTTCTTC	CATSRDTSGTVDEQFF
TRBJ2-7	TRBV6-5	-	TRBD2	TGTGCCAGCAGTTACTCCGGCGGGAGGTCTTACGAGCAGTACTTC	CASSYSGGRSYEQYF
TRBJ2-7	TRBV18	-	-	TGTGCCAGCTCACCACCGACTGGCTCCTACGAGCAGTACTTC	CASSPPTGSYEQYF
TRBJ2-1	TRBV30	-	TRBD2	TGTGCCTGGAGCCGGGGGGGCTCCTACAATGAGCAGTTCTTC	CAWSRGGSYNEQFF
TRBJ2-5	TRBV2	-	TRBD2	TGTGCCAGCAGTGACGGACTAGCGGGGGAGGGGGAGACCCAGTACTTC	CASSDGLAGEGETQYF